Listed here are 4 T cell receptor beta chains from one sample, sequenced in a study of immune heterogeneity within non-small cell lung tumors. Multiplex PCR amplified the TCR beta CDR3 region. Its first round ran for roughly 10 cycles with 32 V and 13 J primers. Each CDR3 protein is one row after TCRdb ran MiXCR on the multiplex PCR reads. The data hold 20,000 to 25,000 distinct CDR3 sequences, with around 26% observed a single time. Template material comprised bulk tumor genomic DNA at around 600 ng per sample. The authors collected several far-apart biopsies from each primary tumor during surgery. Their non-small cell lung cancer was newly diagnosed and untreated, and the patients underwent curative surgery. The sequenced sample consisted of lung tumor tissue. These receptors came from a man aged 40-49 years with non-small cell lung cancer.

This clonotype was detected ten times or more. The chain combines TRBV2 with TRBJ2-7, with 9 bases identical to TRBD2. CDR1 is SNHLY and CDR2 is FYNNEI in the germline V gene. V shed 3 bases and J 8 bases; nucleotides not matched to a gene: 5. This CDR3 is 13 amino acids long. CDR3 protein: CASSEAGGGQQYF. The CDR3 DNA reads as TGTGCCAGCAGTGAGGCGGGGGGGGGACAGCAGTACTTC.

The sample holds many counts of this clonotype. CDR3 residues: CASSSAGSSYEQYF. CDR3 coding DNA: TGCGCCAGCAGCTCCGCGGGGAGCTCCTACGAGCAGTACTTC. The chain joins TRBV5-1 to TRBJ2-7; perhaps TRBD2 as D (6 bases). Germline CDR1 is SGHRS and CDR2 is YFSETQ. V lost 3 bases to trimming and J lost 0 bases, with 10 bases between them. The CDR3 is made up of 14 amino acids.

Of note for this clonotype: At one of its ends the junction is not consistent with the germline gene, which may arise from a read error. The rearrangement uses TRBV2 and TRBJ1-4; a possible D gene is TRBD1 (5 bases). The germline gives CDR1 SNHLY, CDR2 FYNNEI. This CDR3 is built from 12 residues. CDR3 protein: CAGGETNKKLFF. Written as DNA, the CDR3 is TGTGCGGGAGGGGAAACTAATAAAAAACTGTTTTTT. Full variable domain (rest looked up from reference TRBV2 and TRBJ1-4): EPEVTQTPSHQVTQMGQEVILRCVPISNHLYFYWYRQILGQKVEFLVSFYNNEISEKSEIFDDQFSVERPDGSNFTLKIRSTKLEDSAMYFCAGGETNKKLFFGSGTQLSVL.

Notes on this clonotype: A much larger clone sits a single nucleotide away, making a read error possible. V and J are TRBV10-3 and TRBJ2-3, with 10 bases lining up with TRBD2. This CDR3 has 17 residues. V dropped 0 bases and J dropped 6; count of bases not matched to a gene: 9. Per germline, CDR1 ENHRY and CDR2 SYGVKD. CDR3 sequence: CAISESRQLAGPDTQYF. The CDR3 DNA reads TGTGCCATCAGTGAGTCTAGGCAACTAGCGGGACCGGATACGCAGTATTTT.